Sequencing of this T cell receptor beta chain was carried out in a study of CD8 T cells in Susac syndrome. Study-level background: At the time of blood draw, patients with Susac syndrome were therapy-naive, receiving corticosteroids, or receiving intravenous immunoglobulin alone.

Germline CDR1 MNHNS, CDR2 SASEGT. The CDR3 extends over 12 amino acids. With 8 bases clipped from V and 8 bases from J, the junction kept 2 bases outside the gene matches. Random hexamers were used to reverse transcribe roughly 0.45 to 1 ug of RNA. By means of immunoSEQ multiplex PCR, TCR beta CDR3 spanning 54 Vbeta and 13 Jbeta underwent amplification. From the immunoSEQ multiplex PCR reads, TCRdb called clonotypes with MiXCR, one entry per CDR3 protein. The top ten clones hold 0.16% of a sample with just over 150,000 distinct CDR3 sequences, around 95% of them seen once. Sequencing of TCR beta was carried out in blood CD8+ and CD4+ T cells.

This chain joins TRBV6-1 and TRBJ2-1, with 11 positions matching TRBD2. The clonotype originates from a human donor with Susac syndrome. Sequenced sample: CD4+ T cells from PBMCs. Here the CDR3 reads CASLTSGDEQFF. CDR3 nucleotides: TGTGCCAGCTTGACTAGCGGGGATGAGCAGTTCTTC.